This T cell receptor beta chain came from a study of T cells in Graves' hyperthyroidism and ophthalmopathy. The study's findings and limits: Through a model of 13 V-J features, ophthalmopathy was separated from stable hyperthyroidism. Most thyroid clonotypes expanded above 0.001 were also detected in blood.

This clonotype appeared many times. Its cognate antigen is unknown. This CDR3 region has 12 residues. V lost 3 bases, J lost 4 bases, and 6 bases lay in between. Germline loops: CDR1 ENHRY, CDR2 SYGVKD. Using RNA transcripts as the source, TCR beta CDR3 regions were amplified. Primed by the HTBI set, a first-round RT-PCR was run on the TCR CDR3. Using its own MiXCR run on the multiplex PCR reads, TCRdb lists one record per CDR3 protein. Among 350,000 to 400,000 distinct CDR3 sequences listed, 15% to 20% were seen once. Each person with ophthalmopathy scored at least 3 on the Clinical Activity Score, reached NOSPECS grade 4 or higher, and had been ill under 3 months. PBMCs came from more than 9 ml fresh peripheral blood.

Source material: blood. The V and J genes are TRBV10-3 and TRBJ1-2, with D unclear. This receptor was identified in a man aged 18 to 30 with Graves' ophthalmopathy. CDR3 in amino acids: CAISEDSYGYTF. CDR3 DNA: TGTGCCATCAGTGAAGACTCCTATGGCTACACCTTC.